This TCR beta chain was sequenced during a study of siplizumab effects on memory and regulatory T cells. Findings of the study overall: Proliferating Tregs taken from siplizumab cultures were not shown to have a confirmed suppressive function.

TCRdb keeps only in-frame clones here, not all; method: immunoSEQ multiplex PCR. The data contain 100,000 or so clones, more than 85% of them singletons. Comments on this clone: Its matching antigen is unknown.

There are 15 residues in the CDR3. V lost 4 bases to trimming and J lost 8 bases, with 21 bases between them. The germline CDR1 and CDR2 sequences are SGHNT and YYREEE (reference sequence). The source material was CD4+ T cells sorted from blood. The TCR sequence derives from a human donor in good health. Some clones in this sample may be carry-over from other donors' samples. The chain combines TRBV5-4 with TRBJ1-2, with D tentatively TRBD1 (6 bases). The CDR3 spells CASSPVVGGRRGYTF. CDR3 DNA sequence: TGTGCCAGCAGCCCGGTTGTGGGGGGGCGCCGCGGCTACACCTTC.